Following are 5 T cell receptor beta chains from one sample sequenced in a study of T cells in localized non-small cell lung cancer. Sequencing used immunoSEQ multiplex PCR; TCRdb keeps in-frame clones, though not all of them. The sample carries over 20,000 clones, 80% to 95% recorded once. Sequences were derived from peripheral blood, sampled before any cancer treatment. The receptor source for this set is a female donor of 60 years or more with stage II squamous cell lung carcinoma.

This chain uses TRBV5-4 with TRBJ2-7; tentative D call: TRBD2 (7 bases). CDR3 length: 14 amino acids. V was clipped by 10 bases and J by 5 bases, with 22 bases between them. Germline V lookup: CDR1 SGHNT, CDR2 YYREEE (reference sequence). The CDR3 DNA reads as TGTGCCTACGGGGGGATAGGACAGCGGAACGAGCAGTACTTC. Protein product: CAYGGIGQRNEQYF.

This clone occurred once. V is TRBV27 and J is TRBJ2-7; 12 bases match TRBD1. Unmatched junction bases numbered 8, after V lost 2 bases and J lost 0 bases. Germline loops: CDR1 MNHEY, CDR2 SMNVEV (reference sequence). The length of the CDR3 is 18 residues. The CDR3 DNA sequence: TGTGCCAGCAGTTTAAGGGACAGGGGGCGGTCGAGCTCCTACGAGCAGTACTTC. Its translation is CASSLRDRGRSSSYEQYF.

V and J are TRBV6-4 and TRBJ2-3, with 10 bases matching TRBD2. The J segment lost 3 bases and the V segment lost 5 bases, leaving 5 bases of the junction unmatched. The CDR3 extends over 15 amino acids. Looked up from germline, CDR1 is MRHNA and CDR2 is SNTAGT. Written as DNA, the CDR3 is TGTGCCAGCAGTATTCCGGGACTAGCGACAGATACGCAGTATTTT. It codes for CASSIPGLATDTQYF.

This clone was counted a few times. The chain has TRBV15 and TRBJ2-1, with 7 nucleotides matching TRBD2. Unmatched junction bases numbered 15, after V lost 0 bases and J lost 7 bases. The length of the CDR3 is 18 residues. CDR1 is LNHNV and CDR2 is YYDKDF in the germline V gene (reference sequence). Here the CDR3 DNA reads TGTGCCACCAGCAGAGATCGCCCCGGTGGGGGAGGGAGGAATGAGCAGTTCTTC. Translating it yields CATSRDRPGGGGRNEQFF.

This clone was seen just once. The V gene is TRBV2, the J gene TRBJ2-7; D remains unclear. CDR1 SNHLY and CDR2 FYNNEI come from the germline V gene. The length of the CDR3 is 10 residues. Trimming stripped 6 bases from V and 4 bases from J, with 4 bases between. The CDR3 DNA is TGTGCCAGCAGGGTTTACGAGCAGTACTTC. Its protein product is CASRVYEQYF.